A selection of T cell receptor beta chains follows, all from one sample in a study of PD-L1 blockade in urothelial cancer. Produced via immunoSEQ multiplex PCR; TCRdb's table is partial and in-frame only. The data hold about 100,000 clones, with around 82% observed a single time. Sequences were derived from PBMCs, sampled around atezolizumab (anti-PD-L1) treatment. The receptors were sampled from a man aged 45 to 65 with urothelial cancer. CDR3s include the opening cysteine and the closing phenylalanine or tryptophan. The order of the fields is D gene, J gene, clone size, V gene, CDR3 protein, CDR3 DNA. The D gene is left open where the match is weak. Rows may omit the clone size; those that give it use once, few, many or a size class.

D: NA
J: TRBJ1-4
size: once
V: TRBV5-4
CDR3: CASRLGGDSNEKLFF
DNA: TGTGCCAGCAGACTAGGCGGGGACTCTAATGAAAAACTGTTTTTT

D: TRBD2
J: TRBJ2-1
size: NA
V: TRBV7-2
CDR3: CASSVGGTIINEQFF
DNA: TGTGCCAGCAGCGTAGGCGGGACTATAATCAATGAGCAGTTCTTC

D: NA
J: TRBJ2-1
size: once
V: TRBV11-2
CDR3: CASSRGQPLGEQFF
DNA: TGTGCCAGCAGCCGAGGTCAGCCTCTCGGTGAGCAGTTCTTC

D: NA
J: TRBJ1-4
size: NA
V: TRBV11-1
CDR3: CASSLAAQGEKLFF
DNA: TGTGCCAGCAGCTTAGCGGCTCAGGGGGAAAAACTGTTTTTT

D: NA
J: TRBJ2-1
size: NA
V: TRBV18
CDR3: CASQKGGQTRRANEQFF
DNA: TGTGCCAGCCAAAAGGGGGGGCAAACCCGACGGGCCAATGAGCAGTTCTTC

D: TRBD2
J: TRBJ2-1
size: NA
V: TRBV2
CDR3: CASSEFGPAGYNEQFF
DNA: TGTGCCAGCAGTGAATTTGGGCCAGCGGGGTACAATGAGCAGTTCTTC

D: NA
J: TRBJ1-2
size: NA
V: TRBV5-6
CDR3: CASSLQGLHGYTF
DNA: TGTGCCAGCAGCTTGCAGGGACTGCATGGCTACACCTTC

D: TRBD1
J: TRBJ2-7
size: NA
V: TRBV5-5
CDR3: CASSRGQTSYEQYF
DNA: TGTGCCAGCAGCCGGGGACAGACCTCCTACGAGCAGTACTTC

D: NA
J: TRBJ2-7
size: NA
V: TRBV29-1
CDR3: CSVDSGSDEQYF
DNA: TGCAGCGTTGACTCGGGTAGCGACGAGCAGTACTTC

D: NA
J: TRBJ1-3
size: NA
V: TRBV7-9
CDR3: CASSARGDGVTGNTIYF
DNA: TGTGCCAGCAGCGCCCGCGGGGATGGGGTTACTGGAAACACCATATATTTT

D: TRBD2
J: TRBJ2-7
size: once
V: TRBV19
CDR3: CASSIGASGTAGNLYF
DNA: TGTGCCAGTAGTATAGGGGCTAGCGGGACCGCTGGAAACTTGTACTTC

D: TRBD2
J: TRBJ2-7
size: NA
V: TRBV7-9
CDR3: CASSFGGGKNYEQYF
DNA: TGTGCCAGCAGCTTTGGGGGGGGGAAAAACTACGAGCAGTACTTC

D: TRBD1
J: TRBJ1-1
size: NA
V: TRBV7-2
CDR3: CASSKQGTMNTEAFF
DNA: TGTGCCAGCAGCAAACAGGGGACCATGAACACTGAAGCTTTCTTT

D: NA
J: TRBJ2-1
size: NA
V: TRBV30
CDR3: CAQEGVYPLGQFF
DNA: TGTGCCCAAGAGGGTGTCTACCCTTTGGGGCAGTTCTTC

D: TRBD2
J: TRBJ2-7
size: NA
V: TRBV7-8
CDR3: CASSLGRTRAYEQYF
DNA: TGTGCCAGCAGCTTGGGGAGGACTAGGGCTTACGAGCAGTACTTC